These 22 T cell receptor beta chains were sequenced from one sample in a study of memory CD4+ T cells and cytomegalovirus serostatus. Measured with immunoSEQ multiplex PCR; TCRdb has only the in-frame clones, and not every one. The data hold around 84,000 clones, with around 80% observed a single time. The sort gate was single viable CD3+CD4+CD8-CD45RO+ cells for memory CD4+ T cells. Sequenced sample: memory CD4+ T cells from blood. These receptor sequences come from an adult in good health and CMV-seronegative.

This chain joins TRBV5-6 and TRBJ1-1; perhaps TRBD1 as D (6 bases). Trimming stripped 0 bases from V and 3 bases from J, with 6 bases between. The germline gives CDR1 SGHDT, CDR2 YYEEEE. The CDR3 extends over 13 amino acids. CDR3 coding DNA: TGTGCCAGCAGCTTGGCAGGGGACACTGAAGCTTTCTTT. It yields the protein CASSLAGDTEAFF.

The rearrangement joins TRBV7-8 to TRBJ1-1; D not certain. The ends were cut back, 4 bases at V and 2 bases at J, with 11 bases in the middle. Germline CDR1 reads SGHVS; CDR2 reads FQNEAQ. This CDR3 comprises 14 residues. This CDR3 is CASSSGRGNTEAFF. CDR3 nucleotide sequence: TGTGCCAGCAGCTCCGGCCGGGGTAACACTGAAGCTTTCTTT.

The chain carries TRBV7-9 and TRBJ2-3; 11 positions agree with TRBD2. V was pared by 5 bases and J by 4 bases, with 14 bases of the junction left unmatched. The CDR3 loop spans 18 amino acids. From germline, CDR1 is SEHNR and CDR2 FQNEAQ (reference sequence). The CDR3 sequence is CASSPSTSLAGGPDTQYF. CDR3 coding DNA: TGTGCCAGCAGCCCTTCAACCTCTCTAGCGGGGGGTCCAGATACGCAGTATTTT.

CDR3 loop: CASRGTGSNQPQHF. The CDR3 DNA is TGTGCCAGTAGAGGGACAGGTAGCAATCAGCCCCAGCATTTT. This sequence joins TRBV19 and TRBJ1-5; 8 bases line up with TRBD1. With V trimmed by 6 bases and J by 0 bases, 1 base remained unmatched. Germline values: CDR1 LNHDA, CDR2 SQIVND (reference sequence). There are 14 residues in the CDR3. Full variable domain (remainder filled in from reference TRBV19 and TRBJ1-5): DGGITQSPKYLFRKEGQNVTLSCEQNLNHDAMYWYRQDPGQGLRLIYYSQIVNDFQKGDIAEGYSVSREKKESFPLTVTSAQKNPTAFYLCASRGTGSNQPQHFGDGTRLSIL.

The genes are TRBV2 and TRBJ2-1, with D possibly matching TRBD2 (5 bases). The CDR3 has 14 residues. Deletions cut 6 bases from V and 1 base from J, with 10 bases between. Germline V lookup: CDR1 SNHLY, CDR2 FYNNEI. In nucleotides, the CDR3 is TGTGCCAGCAGAACCGGGATTTCCTACAATGAGCAGTTCTTC. This sequence encodes CASRTGISYNEQFF.

This chain links TRBV7-6 with TRBJ2-7, with a possible D match to TRBD1 (6 bases). CDR1 is SGHVS, CDR2 FNYEAQ, per germline. The length of the CDR3 is 13 residues. V lost 11 bases, J lost 0 bases, and 14 bases lay in between. The CDR3 DNA reads as TGTGCCCGTTACAGGGCTAACTCCTACGAGCAGTACTTC. This gives the protein CARYRANSYEQYF. The whole variable domain, filled in from reference TRBV7-6 and TRBJ2-7, reads GAGVSQSPRYKVTKRGQDVALRCDPISGHVSLYWYRQALGQGPEFLTYFNYEAQQDKSGLPNDRFSAERPEGSISTLTIQRTEQRDSAMYRCARYRANSYEQYFGPGTRLTVT.

The rearrangement links TRBV30 to TRBJ2-2; TRBD1 aligns across 7 bases. The CDR3 covers 17 residues. The ends lost 4 bases at V and 5 bases at J; junction bases unmatched: 16. Germline CDR1 reads GTSNPN; CDR2 reads SVGIG (reference sequence). CDR3 DNA: TGTGCCTGGACCAAAGGCAGGACAGGCTTGTGGACCGGGGAGCTGTTTTTT. It yields the protein CAWTKGRTGLWTGELFF.

The chain has TRBV18 and TRBJ1-5, with a tentative D call TRBD1 (6 bases). Trimming cost V 4 bases and J 7 bases, with 17 bases left between them. CDR3 length: 15 residues. The germline CDR1 and CDR2 sequences are KGHSH and LQKENI. CDR3 nucleotide sequence: TGTGCCAGCTCACTCCGACAGGACCGGACGCAGCCCCAGCATTTT. Amino acids: CASSLRQDRTQPQHF. Variable domain in full (rest from reference TRBV18 and TRBJ1-5): NAGVMQNPRHLVRRRGQEARLRCSPMKGHSHVYWYRQLPEEGLKFMVYLQKENIIDESGMPKERFSAEFPKEGPSILRIQQVVRGDSAAYFCASSLRQDRTQPQHFGDGTRLSIL.

This rearrangement joins TRBV7-3 to TRBJ2-5; no firm D call. The CDR3 is 15 amino acids. Germline CDR1 and CDR2: SGHTA and FQGTGA. The germline V and J ends were trimmed by 1 base and 2 bases, with 11 bases remaining between them. The CDR3 spells CASSLNLGFQETQYF. The CDR3 region has the DNA TGTGCCAGCAGCTTAAATCTGGGATTTCAAGAGACCCAGTACTTC.

This rearrangement joins TRBV6-4 to TRBJ2-7; 10 positions match TRBD1. The CDR3 has 16 residues. V lost 8 bases and J lost 1; bases outside the gene matches: 11. Per germline, CDR1 MRHNA and CDR2 SNTAGT. DNA of the CDR3: TGTGCCAGCCGGGAGGGGACAGGGGTCCAATCCTACGAGCAGTACTTC. Translation: CASREGTGVQSYEQYF.

The J gene is TRBJ1-1, the V gene TRBV9; D possibly corresponds to TRBD1 (6 bases). Germline values: CDR1 SGDLS, CDR2 YYNGEE. V lost 3 bases to trimming and J lost 2 bases, with 14 bases between them. The CDR3 is 15 residues long. The CDR3 bases are TGTGCCAGCAGCGACCCGGGGGGACAAAACACTGAAGCTTTCTTT. It encodes CASSDPGGQNTEAFF. The whole variable domain, filled in from reference TRBV9 and TRBJ1-1, reads DSGVTQTPKHLITATGQRVTLRCSPRSGDLSVYWYQQSLDQGLQFLIQYYNGEERAKGNILERFSAQQFPDLHSELNLSSLELGDSALYFCASSDPGGQNTEAFFGQGTRLTVV.

This chain uses TRBV5-1 with TRBJ1-2, with unresolved D. Trimming cost V 0 bases and J 0 bases, with 6 bases left between them. The CDR3 loop spans 14 amino acids. The V gene's germline CDR1 is SGHRS and CDR2 YFSETQ. CDR3 loop: CASSLEPANYGYTF. As DNA, the CDR3 is TGCGCCAGCAGCTTGGAACCAGCTAACTATGGCTACACCTTC. The whole variable domain, filled in from reference TRBV5-1 and TRBJ1-2, reads KAGVTQTPRYLIKTRGQQVTLSCSPISGHRSVSWYQQTPGQGLQFLFEYFSETQRNKGNFPGRFSGRQFSNSRSEMNVSTLELGDSALYLCASSLEPANYGYTFGSGTRLTVV.

The CDR3 DNA is TGTGCCAGTAGTATTACTGGGGGCAGCTCTGGAAACACCATATATTTT. Translated, it gives CASSITGGSSGNTIYF. The chain carries TRBV19 and TRBJ1-3, with D possibly matching TRBD1 (6 bases). Trimming removed 3 bases at V and 0 bases at J, with 12 bases between. Per germline, CDR1 LNHDA and CDR2 SQIVND (reference sequence). This CDR3 has 16 residues.

The J gene is TRBJ2-6, the V gene TRBV7-8, with D unresolved. In germline, CDR1 is SGHVS, CDR2 FQNEAQ. This CDR3 contains 21 residues. Between the trimmed V and J ends, which lost 1 base and 0 bases, there was a span of 22 bases. Here the CDR3 reads CASSLGHRASTQSSGANVLTF. DNA of the CDR3: TGTGCCAGCAGCTTAGGCCACCGGGCCTCCACGCAAAGCTCTGGGGCCAACGTCCTGACTTTC.

The rearrangement joins TRBV7-9 to TRBJ1-2; D is unclear. CDR1 and CDR2 (germline): SEHNR, FQNEAQ (reference sequence). Trimming pared 1 base from V and 2 bases from J, leaving 5 bases between. This CDR3 comprises 13 residues. CDR3 in DNA: TGTGCCAGCAGCTTAGGGCAGAACTATGGCTACACCTTC. This sequence encodes CASSLGQNYGYTF.

The chain recombines TRBV7-6 with TRBJ2-7; TRBD1 might be the D (5 bases). V was shortened by 5 bases and J by 3 bases, with 14 bases between the two germline ends. The CDR3 has 14 residues. The V gene's germline CDR1 is SGHVS and CDR2 FNYEAQ. The CDR3 loop is CASSIQGTGYEQYF. In DNA form, the CDR3 reads TGTGCCAGCAGCATTCAGGGCACGGGCTACGAGCAGTACTTC.

The chain recombines TRBV11-1 with TRBJ1-1, with no clear D. Germline V gives CDR1 SGHAT, CDR2 FQDESV (reference sequence). This CDR3 region has 13 residues. The V and J ends lost 1 base and 4 bases respectively, with 7 bases between them. The CDR3 sequence is CASSLGLGTEAFF. The CDR3 DNA sequence: TGTGCCAGCAGCTTAGGCCTGGGCACTGAAGCTTTCTTT.

The V gene is TRBV10-3, the J gene TRBJ1-4; weak D call: TRBD1 (6 bases). This CDR3 spans 14 amino acids. CDR1 ENHRY and CDR2 SYGVKD come from the germline V gene. Trimming took 2 bases from V and 6 from J, leaving 10 bases between them. The CDR3 is CAISETGTYEKLFF. CDR3 DNA sequence: TGTGCCATCAGTGAGACCGGGACATATGAAAAACTGTTTTTT.

The rearrangement links TRBV9 to TRBJ2-1; D is ambiguous. The germline gives CDR1 SGDLS, CDR2 YYNGEE. There are 14 residues in the CDR3. Trimming took 0 bases from V and 4 from J, leaving 8 bases between them. The CDR3 loop reads CASSVANTYNEQFF. DNA of the CDR3: TGTGCCAGCAGCGTAGCTAACACATACAATGAGCAGTTCTTC.

The chain combines TRBV18 with TRBJ1-2; no reliable D call. Germline-derived CDR1 and CDR2 are KGHSH and LQKENI. CDR3 length: 13 residues. The V end lost 0 bases, the J end lost 7 bases, and 9 bases lay between the germline ends. The CDR3 coding sequence is TGTGCCAGCTCACCACCGGGCCTGGGTGGCTACACCTTC. This gives the protein CASSPPGLGGYTF. The variable domain in full, with the rest retrieved from reference TRBV18 and TRBJ1-2, is NAGVMQNPRHLVRRRGQEARLRCSPMKGHSHVYWYRQLPEEGLKFMVYLQKENIIDESGMPKERFSAEFPKEGPSILRIQQVVRGDSAAYFCASSPPGLGGYTFGSGTRLTVV.

The gene calls are TRBV4-3 and TRBJ2-7, with D unresolved. Trimming shortened V by 1 base and J by 4 bases, and 14 bases separated the two germline ends. CDR3 length: 15 residues. The V gene's germline CDR1 is LGHNA and CDR2 YSLEER. CDR3 sequence: CASSQGLGVGYEQYF. CDR3 coding DNA: TGCGCCAGCAGCCAAGGTCTCGGAGTAGGGTACGAGCAGTACTTC.

This sequence joins TRBV28 and TRBJ1-1; 9 bases fit TRBD1. Losses at the gene ends were 5 bases for V and 1 base for J; bases not matched to a gene: 5. Germline values: CDR1 MDHEN, CDR2 SYDVKM. The CDR3 is 15 amino acids. The CDR3 loop reads CASSVQGAGNTEAFF. For the CDR3, the DNA is TGTGCCAGCAGTGTACAGGGGGCTGGGAACACTGAAGCTTTCTTT. Complete variable domain (other parts from reference TRBV28 and TRBJ1-1): DVKVTQSSRYLVKRTGEKVFLECVQDMDHENMFWYRQDPGLGLRLIYFSYDVKMKEKGDIPEGYSVSREKKERFSLILESASTNQTSMYLCASSVQGAGNTEAFFGQGTRLTVV.